A selection of T cell receptor beta chains follows, all from one sample in a study of blood T cell repertoires in COVID-19. TCRdb's table, derived via immunoSEQ multiplex PCR, lists solely in-frame clones and lacks some. The sample shows almost 35,000 clones, 60% to 80% of them seen only once. What was sequenced was peripheral blood. Receptors originate from a man aged 80 or over with acute or convalescent COVID-19. Each CDR3 is given with its conserved first and last residue. D genes are given only for firm matches. Clone size is not always given. Where it is, it says once, few, many or a class for expanded clones.

TRBV9,TRBD1,TRBJ2-7,-,CASSGPGQSYEQYF,TGTGCCAGCAGCGGACCGGGACAGTCCTACGAGCAGTACTTC
TRBV4-3,-,TRBJ2-2,-,CASSQVTGNTGELFF,TGCGCCAGCAGCCAAGTGACAGGGAACACCGGGGAGCTGTTTTTT
TRBV28,TRBD1,TRBJ2-2,-,CASSGTGINTGELFF,TGTGCCAGCAGTGGGACAGGGATAAACACCGGGGAGCTGTTTTTT
TRBV11-3,TRBD1,TRBJ2-1,-,CASSLGQHRGEQFF,TGTGCCAGCAGCTTAGGGCAGCACAGGGGTGAGCAGTTCTTC
TRBV4-2,-,TRBJ2-5,-,CASSQSHPGSQETQYF,TGTGCCAGCAGCCAGTCTCACCCAGGGTCCCAAGAGACCCAGTACTTC
TRBV5-1,-,TRBJ1-1,few,CASSPDTGNTEAFF,TGCGCCAGCAGCCCCGATACAGGGAACACTGAAGCTTTCTTT
TRBV14,-,TRBJ2-7,few,CASSQDQQSEQYF,TGTGCCAGCAGCCAAGATCAACAGTCCGAGCAGTACTTC
TRBV12-3/TRBV12-4,-,TRBJ2-2,-,CASRPRSSGELFF,TGTGCCAGCAGGCCCAGGTCTTCCGGGGAGCTGTTTTTT
TRBV29-1,TRBD2,TRBJ2-1,-,CSVGRAGGGNEQFF,TGCAGCGTTGGACGAGCGGGAGGGGGAAATGAGCAGTTCTTC
TRBV13,-,TRBJ2-1,-,CASSTRGYNEQFF,TGTGCCAGCAGCACCAGGGGATACAATGAGCAGTTCTTC
TRBV30,-,TRBJ1-1,-,CAWSVLGMHTEAFF,TGTGCCTGGAGTGTACTCGGGATGCACACTGAAGCTTTCTTT
TRBV6-1,TRBD1,TRBJ2-7,-,CASSERDRGYEQYF,TGTGCCAGCAGTGAAAGGGACAGGGGGTACGAGCAGTACTTC
TRBV30,TRBD2,TRBJ2-7,-,CAWSESAAGDYEQYF,TGTGCCTGGAGTGAATCTGCAGCGGGGGACTACGAGCAGTACTTC
TRBV5-1,-,TRBJ2-1,-,CASSALNEQFF,TGCGCCAGCAGCGCACTTAATGAGCAGTTCTTC
TRBV7-9,TRBD2,TRBJ2-5,-,CASSRTSGRLGETQYF,TGTGCCAGCAGCCGGACTAGCGGGAGGCTAGGGGAGACCCAGTACTTC
TRBV18,-,TRBJ2-3,-,CASSRGSSADTQYF,TGTGCCAGCTCACGGGGCTCTAGCGCAGATACGCAGTATTTT
TRBV14,-,TRBJ1-1,-,CASSQDLHRATEAFF,TGTGCCAGCAGCCAAGATCTCCACAGGGCCACTGAAGCTTTCTTT
TRBV28,TRBD1,TRBJ2-7,-,CASSSGQREQYF,TGTGCCAGCAGTTCGGGACAGCGGGAGCAGTACTTC
TRBV19,TRBD2,TRBJ2-5,-,CASRSASGRASQETQYF,TGTGCCAGTAGATCAGCTAGCGGGAGGGCCTCCCAAGAGACCCAGTACTTC
TRBV7-9,-,TRBJ2-7,-,CASSFGQPSYEQYF,TGTGCCAGCAGCTTCGGACAGCCGTCCTACGAGCAGTACTTC
TRBV11-2,-,TRBJ1-1,-,CASSIETNSEAFF,TGTGCCAGCAGTATAGAGACTAACTCTGAAGCTTTCTTT
TRBV18,TRBD1,TRBJ1-1,-,CASSWMTGDTEAFF,TGTGCCAGCTCATGGATGACAGGGGACACTGAAGCTTTCTTT
TRBV7-2,TRBD1,TRBJ1-5,-,CASSPTGTGGGNQPQHF,TGTGCCAGCAGCCCAACCGGGACAGGGGGCGGCAATCAGCCCCAGCATTTT
TRBV7-3,TRBD2,TRBJ2-1,-,CASSFASGSSHNEQFF,TGTGCCAGCAGCTTCGCTAGCGGGAGTAGCCACAATGAGCAGTTCTTC
TRBV7-9,-,TRBJ2-3,many,CASNPGTISTDTQYF,TGTGCCAGCAACCCCGGGACAATAAGCACAGATACGCAGTATTTT
TRBV15,-,TRBJ1-3,-,CATSRDPGSGNTIYF,TGTGCCACCAGCAGAGATCCGGGTTCTGGAAACACCATATATTTT
TRBV6-5,TRBD2,TRBJ2-1,-,CASTKSGGYNEQFF,TGTGCCAGCACCAAGTCGGGGGGATACAATGAGCAGTTCTTC
TRBV2,TRBD1,TRBJ2-7,-,CASSAGTGVYEQYF,TGTGCCAGCAGTGCGGGGACAGGGGTTTACGAGCAGTACTTC
TRBV7-9,TRBD1,TRBJ1-1,few,CASSATGANTEAFF,TGTGCCAGCAGCGCCACAGGGGCGAACACTGAAGCTTTCTTT
TRBV6-1,TRBD2,TRBJ2-3,-,CASSENSLGLAGGWDTQYF,TGTGCCAGCAGTGAAAATTCCTTAGGACTAGCGGGAGGTTGGGATACGCAGTATTTT
TRBV5-1,-,TRBJ1-4,-,CASSPRQTTNEKLFF,TGCGCCAGCAGCCCCCGACAGACAACTAATGAAAAACTGTTTTTT
TRBV12-3/TRBV12-4,-,TRBJ2-3,-,CASSLGSSGYQYF,TGTGCCAGCAGTTTAGGGAGCTCCGGCTATCAGTATTTT
TRBV5-8,-,TRBJ1-4,-,CASSLAYQGKDEKLFF,TGTGCCAGCAGCTTGGCCTACCAGGGAAAGGATGAAAAACTGTTTTTT
TRBV4-1,-,TRBJ1-2,-,CASSQSSGTGLYGYTF,TGCGCCAGCAGCCAAAGTTCAGGGACGGGACTCTATGGCTACACCTTC
TRBV6-5,TRBD1,TRBJ2-7,-,CASRDGTAYEQYF,TGTGCCAGCAGGGACGGGACAGCCTACGAGCAGTACTTC
TRBV5-5,-,TRBJ2-3,-,CASSLVGASTDTQYF,TGTGCCAGCAGCTTGGTGGGGGCGAGCACAGATACGCAGTATTTT
TRBV19,TRBD2,TRBJ2-1,-,CASSIRSGSYEQFF,TGTGCCAGTAGTATAAGGAGCGGGAGCTATGAGCAGTTCTTC
TRBV28,TRBD2,TRBJ2-7,-,CASSPGGSGGAYEQYF,TGTGCCAGCAGTCCCGGCGGGAGCGGGGGGGCCTACGAGCAGTACTTC
TRBV4-1,TRBD2,TRBJ2-1,-,CASSQGSASGPYNEQFF,TGCGCCAGCAGCCAAGGGTCTGCTAGCGGGCCGTACAATGAGCAGTTCTTC
TRBV10-3,-,TRBJ1-1,-,CAISEPGQGDTEAFF,TGTGCCATCAGTGAGCCTGGACAAGGGGACACTGAAGCTTTCTTT
TRBV5-1,-,TRBJ1-6,-,CASSFEGANSPLHF,TGCGCCAGCAGTTTCGAAGGGGCGAATTCACCCCTCCACTTT
TRBV7-3,TRBD2,TRBJ2-5,-,CASSSRTSVETQYF,TGTGCCAGCAGCTCTCGGACTAGCGTCGAGACCCAGTACTTC
TRBV9,TRBD1,TRBJ1-6,-,CASSPGQGKDSPLHF,TGTGCCAGCAGCCCGGGACAGGGGAAGGATTCACCCCTCCACTTT
TRBV12-3/TRBV12-4,-,TRBJ2-7,-,CASSFVRSEQYF,TGTGCCAGCAGTTTCGTGCGGAGCGAGCAGTACTTC
TRBV4-1,-,TRBJ2-1,-,CASSQEEGVNEQFF,TGCGCCAGCAGCCAAGAAGAGGGGGTTAATGAGCAGTTCTTC
TRBV27,-,TRBJ1-2,-,CASSPMRVGYGYTF,TGTGCCAGCAGCCCCATGAGGGTTGGCTATGGCTACACCTTC
TRBV2,-,TRBJ1-2,-,CASSDYRANYGYTF,TGTGCCAGCAGTGATTACAGGGCTAACTATGGCTACACCTTC
TRBV2,-,TRBJ1-4,-,CASIGEGREKLFF,TGTGCCAGCATAGGGGAAGGCCGTGAAAAACTGTTTTTT
TRBV6-5,TRBD2,TRBJ2-7,-,CASSYSGGRYEQYF,TGTGCCAGCAGTTACTCAGGCGGGAGGTACGAGCAGTACTTC
TRBV6-2/TRBV6-3,-,TRBJ1-5,-,CASSSGRRYQPQHF,TGTGCCAGCAGTTCGGGGAGGAGATATCAGCCCCAGCATTTT
TRBV28,TRBD1,TRBJ1-2,-,CATYRGLGGYTF,TGTGCCACCTACAGGGGGCTCGGGGGCTACACCTTC
TRBV5-4,-,TRBJ1-2,-,CASSTVPANYGYTF,TGTGCCAGCAGTACCGTTCCAGCTAACTATGGCTACACCTTC
TRBV25-1,TRBD1,TRBJ2-5,-,CASSGGTGGLETQYF,TGTGCCAGCAGTGGCGGGACAGGGGGCTTAGAGACCCAGTACTTC
TRBV7-8,TRBD2,TRBJ2-5,-,CASSYLAGPQETQYF,TGTGCCAGCAGCTATCTAGCGGGGCCCCAAGAGACCCAGTACTTC